These 21 T cell receptor beta chains share one sample of origin, sequenced in a study of shared clonotypes between healthy human individuals. This table comes from immunoSEQ multiplex PCR, and its TCRdb copy is limited to in-frame clones, with some not included. The profile shows over 700,000 clones, roughly 72% of them singletons. The sequencing sample was made of memory CD4+ T cells sorted from blood. Subset of the sample: CD45RA-negative fraction. These receptors were obtained from a woman younger than 45 in good health.

V is TRBV29-1 and J is TRBJ2-2; perhaps TRBD2 as D (5 bases). The CDR3 covers 12 residues. Germline values: CDR1 SQVTM, CDR2 ANQGSEA. V was trimmed by 6 bases and J by 7 bases, leaving 12 bases between them. The DNA of the CDR3 is TGCAGCGTCCCCCGGGATCACGGGGAGCTGTTTTTT. Its translation: CSVPRDHGELFF.

CDR3 loop: CASSIDRGPDFYNYGYTF. In DNA, the CDR3 is TGTGCCAGTAGTATAGATAGAGGTCCGGACTTCTATAACTATGGCTACACCTTC. The V call is TRBV19, the J call TRBJ1-2; D unclear. CDR1 and CDR2 from the germline V gene are LNHDA and SQIVND (reference sequence). Trimming cost V 0 bases and J 1 base, with 18 bases left between them. CDR3 length: 18 residues.

J is TRBJ1-1 and V is TRBV15, with a tentative D call TRBD1 (5 bases). This CDR3 has 13 amino acids. Looked up from germline, CDR1 is LNHNV and CDR2 is YYDKDF (reference sequence). The ends were cut back, 6 bases at V and 1 base at J, with 9 bases in the middle. CDR3 loop: CATRRDPNTEAFF. The CDR3 nucleotides are TGTGCCACCAGGAGGGACCCGAACACTGAAGCTTTCTTT.

V usage is TRBV25-1 and J usage is TRBJ2-3, with 7 bases identical to TRBD2. This CDR3 comprises 17 residues. The germline V gene encodes CDR1 MGHDK and CDR2 SYGVNS. Trimming took 6 bases from V and 1 from J; bases not matched to a gene: 13. The CDR3 DNA follows: TGTGCCAGCAGCGGCGGTCCTAGCGGAGACCGCACAGATACGCAGTATTTT. It translates to CASSGGPSGDRTDTQYF. Full variable domain (missing parts from reference TRBV25-1 and TRBJ2-3): EADIYQTPRYLVIGTGKKITLECSQTMGHDKMYWYQQDPGMELHLIHYSYGVNSTEKGDLSSESTVSRIRTEHFPLTLESARPSHTSQYLCASSGGPSGDRTDTQYFGPGTRLTVL.

The chain employs TRBV2 and TRBJ2-7, with 10 bases identical to TRBD2. V trimming: 10 bases; J trimming: 0 bases; junction bases outside the gene matches: 6. There are 14 residues in the CDR3. Germline lookup yields CDR1 SNHLY and CDR2 FYNNEI. The DNA of the CDR3 is TGTGCCACTGAGAGGACTAGCGGCTCCTACGAGCAGTACTTC. Amino acid sequence: CATERTSGSYEQYF.

This chain uses TRBV7-9 with TRBJ2-3; 7 nucleotides match TRBD2. The CDR3 is 17 amino acids. Germline trimming cut 0 bases from V and 0 bases from J; bases unmatched to any gene: 6. Germline CDR1 SEHNR, CDR2 FQNEAQ (reference sequence). The CDR3 sequence is CASSLAHGGGSTDTQYF. The CDR3 DNA reads as TGTGCCAGCAGCTTAGCGCATGGGGGAGGGAGCACAGATACGCAGTATTTT.

The chain recombines TRBV7-8 with TRBJ2-5; D is undetermined. The germline V gene has CDR1 SGHVS and CDR2 FQNEAQ. The CDR3 sequence is 13 residues long. V dropped 5 bases and J dropped 4 bases, with 11 bases sitting between them. This CDR3 reads CASSVKVPETQYF. The CDR3, as DNA: TGTGCCAGCAGCGTAAAGGTCCCAGAGACCCAGTACTTC.

The chain is built from TRBV25-1 and TRBJ2-1; D perhaps matches TRBD1 (6 bases). The CDR3 contains 15 residues. With 4 bases removed from V and 1 base from J, the gap between germline ends came to 11 bases. In germline, CDR1 is MGHDK, CDR2 SYGVNS. The CDR3 nucleotides are TGTGCCAGCAGTGCGTCAGGGGATTCCTACAATGAGCAGTTCTTC. Its protein is CASSASGDSYNEQFF. The whole variable domain, remainder taken from reference TRBV25-1 and TRBJ2-1, is EADIYQTPRYLVIGTGKKITLECSQTMGHDKMYWYQQDPGMELHLIHYSYGVNSTEKGDLSSESTVSRIRTEHFPLTLESARPSHTSQYLCASSASGDSYNEQFFGPGTRLTVL.

The rearrangement joins TRBV11-2 to TRBJ2-1, with D unclear. Per germline, CDR1 SGHAT and CDR2 FQNNGV. This CDR3 has 17 residues. V dropped 1 base and J dropped 0 bases, with 13 bases sitting between them. In nucleotides, the CDR3 is TGTGCCAGCAGCTTAGGAGATCGCGTGAGCTCCTACAATGAGCAGTTCTTC. Its protein is CASSLGDRVSSYNEQFF.

A few counts support this clone. This chain joins TRBV27 and TRBJ1-3, with 8 bases matching TRBD1. Germline V lookup: CDR1 MNHEY, CDR2 SMNVEV (reference sequence). J lost 2 bases, V lost 5 bases, and 5 bases had no gene match. There are 15 residues in the CDR3. The CDR3 reads CASSADRGAGNTIYF. DNA of the CDR3: TGTGCCAGCAGTGCAGACAGGGGAGCTGGAAACACCATATATTTT.

This clone appeared once. The chain links TRBV27 to TRBJ1-5; D is perhaps TRBD1 (5 bases). The CDR3 runs to 16 residues. Trimming pared 5 bases from V and 4 bases from J, leaving 18 bases between. Per germline, CDR1 MNHEY and CDR2 SMNVEV (reference sequence). CDR3 region: CASSPEGQGKNQPQHF. The CDR3 DNA reads as TGTGCCAGCAGTCCGGAGGGGCAGGGTAAAAATCAGCCCCAGCATTTT.

J is TRBJ2-1 and V is TRBV7-9; the D gene is possibly TRBD2 (5 bases). Germline loops: CDR1 SEHNR, CDR2 FQNEAQ (reference sequence). The CDR3 extends over 11 amino acids. With 7 bases removed from V and 8 bases from J, the gap between germline ends came to 9 bases. CDR3 nucleotide sequence: TGTGCCAGCACCGGAGCGGATGAGCAGTTCTTC. Its protein product is CASTGADEQFF.

The chain couples TRBV7-8 to TRBJ2-3; either TRBD1 or TRBD2 may supply D (5 bases each). Germline values: CDR1 SGHVS, CDR2 FQNEAQ. The CDR3 is 19 amino acids. The V and J ends lost 0 bases and 2 bases respectively, with 21 bases between them. The CDR3 nucleotides are TGTGCCAGCAGCTTAGCGATGAGAGGGGTCATACATTCCACAGATACGCAGTATTTT. The encoded protein is CASSLAMRGVIHSTDTQYF.

The gene calls are TRBV11-1 and TRBJ2-3; 9 bases match TRBD2. This CDR3 is 14 amino acids long. With V trimmed by 8 bases and J by 1 base, 4 bases remained unmatched. The germline V gene encodes CDR1 SGHAT and CDR2 FQDESV (reference sequence). The CDR3 DNA sequence: TGTGCCAGCGGCCGCGGGGGGGGCACAGATACGCAGTATTTT. It codes for CASGRGGGTDTQYF.

In this sample, this clone turned up once. This sequence joins TRBV5-4 and TRBJ2-2; tentatively, D is TRBD1 (6 bases). The germline gives CDR1 SGHNT, CDR2 YYREEE (reference sequence). CDR3 length: 14 residues. Trimming pared 4 bases from V and 3 bases from J, leaving 10 bases between. The CDR3 nucleotides read TGTGCCAGCAGCAGAGGACAGCACACCGGGGAGCTGTTTTTT. Its translation is CASSRGQHTGELFF.

The chain combines TRBV28 with TRBJ1-5, with a tentative D call TRBD1 (6 bases). With 6 bases removed from V and 9 bases from J, the gap between germline ends came to 18 bases. Germline V gene sequence: CDR1 MDHEN, CDR2 SYDVKM. The CDR3 length is 14 residues. The CDR3 DNA is TGTGCCAGCAGCCCCACAGGGACGGGGGGGCCCCAGCATTTT. Its protein is CASSPTGTGGPQHF.

The chain links TRBV7-9 to TRBJ2-1; 8 nucleotides agree with TRBD2. CDR3 length: 15 amino acids. Germline assignment: CDR1 SEHNR and CDR2 FQNEAQ (reference sequence). V was pared by 1 base and J by 8 bases, with 7 bases of the junction left unmatched. The DNA of the CDR3 is TGTGCCAGCAGCTTAGGCAGCGGGAGAGCTGATGAGCAGTTCTTC. Amino acids: CASSLGSGRADEQFF.

This rearrangement joins TRBV2 to TRBJ1-4; no reliable D call. Germline CDR1 is SNHLY and CDR2 is FYNNEI. The CDR3 length is 15 residues. Trimming removed 1 base at V and 6 bases at J, with 12 bases between. CDR3 amino acids: CASSEERSRYEKLFF. The CDR3 nucleotides read TGTGCCAGCAGTGAAGAGCGCTCCCGCTATGAAAAACTGTTTTTT.

The J gene is TRBJ2-5, the V gene TRBV28; TRBD1 is a possible D gene (8 bases). The CDR3 consists of 14 residues. The V gene lost 6 bases and the J gene lost 3 bases, with 14 bases spanning the gap. The germline V gene has CDR1 MDHEN and CDR2 SYDVKM. The CDR3 region is CASSRGDRKETQYF. CDR3 DNA sequence: TGTGCCAGCAGCCGGGGGGACAGGAAAGAGACCCAGTACTTC.

This clone was seen just once. The chain has TRBV20-1 and TRBJ1-6; the D is unclear. CDR3 length: 11 residues. CDR1 and CDR2 (germline): DFQATT, SNEGSKA (reference sequence). V was clipped by 5 bases and J by 10 bases, with 9 bases between them. The CDR3 loop is CSADLDSPLHF. In DNA form, the CDR3 reads TGCAGTGCTGACCTGGACTCACCCCTCCACTTT.

V and J are TRBV19 and TRBJ1-2; TRBD1 aligns across 9 bases. Germline CDR1 is LNHDA and CDR2 is SQIVND (reference sequence). The CDR3 is 14 amino acids. V gave up 4 bases and J gave up 3 bases; unmatched junction bases: 3. CDR3 DNA sequence: TGTGCCAGTAGTACGGACAGGGGCCACTATGGCTACACCTTC. Residues: CASSTDRGHYGYTF.